This T cell receptor (beta chain) was sequenced in a study of cytomegalovirus exposure and HLA in healthy donors. The PCR used 60 Vbeta and 13 Jbeta primers. TCRdb's copy holds only in-frame clones and misses some; the assay was immunoSEQ multiplex PCR. This sample has 150,000 to 200,000 clones, with 82% found just once. V lost 2 bases, J lost 7 bases, and 6 bases stayed unmatched. The CDR3 is made up of 16 amino acids. Germline CDR1 is SGHAT and CDR2 is FQNNGV. Material for sequencing was PBMCs. This sequence originates from a woman under 30 in good health and CMV-seronegative. J is TRBJ2-1 and V is TRBV11-2; 12 nucleotides match TRBD1. CDR3 nucleotides: TGTGCCAGCAGCTTATACAAGGGACAGGGGGCAAATGAGCAGTTCTTC. Translation gives CASSLYKGQGANEQFF.